The source of this T cell receptor beta chain is a study of graft-versus-host responses after intestinal transplantation. Study summary: Every recipient underwent anti-thymocyte globulin induction, then tacrolimus and steroids for about three years.

Repertoires were generated with immunoSEQ multiplex PCR, while TCRdb's copy carries only in-frame clones and drops some. The table records 40,000 or so clones, roughly four fifths of them present only once. Concerning this clone itself: Its antigen is currently unknown.

Study outcomes and limitations: Allograft clonal ratios (graft-versus-host to host-versus-graft) were high in patients who had graft-donor T cell macrochimerism. GvH clones were identified in recipient marrow, with some first appearing in ileum or blood.

The V and J ends lost 2 bases and 7 bases respectively, with 21 bases between them. Germline lookup yields CDR1 GTSNPN and CDR2 SVGIG (reference sequence). This CDR3 has 15 residues. The chain links TRBV30 to TRBJ2-7; D might be TRBD2 (7 bases). Specimen: PBMCs, collected roughly 1,000 days after transplant. This receptor was taken from a human patient who received an intestinal transplant, so some T cells may come from the graft donor. CDR3 sequence (DNA): TGTGCCTGGAGTCTGGGGGGGCCATCCTTTGATGAGCAGTACTTC. It specifies CAWSLGGPSFDEQYF.